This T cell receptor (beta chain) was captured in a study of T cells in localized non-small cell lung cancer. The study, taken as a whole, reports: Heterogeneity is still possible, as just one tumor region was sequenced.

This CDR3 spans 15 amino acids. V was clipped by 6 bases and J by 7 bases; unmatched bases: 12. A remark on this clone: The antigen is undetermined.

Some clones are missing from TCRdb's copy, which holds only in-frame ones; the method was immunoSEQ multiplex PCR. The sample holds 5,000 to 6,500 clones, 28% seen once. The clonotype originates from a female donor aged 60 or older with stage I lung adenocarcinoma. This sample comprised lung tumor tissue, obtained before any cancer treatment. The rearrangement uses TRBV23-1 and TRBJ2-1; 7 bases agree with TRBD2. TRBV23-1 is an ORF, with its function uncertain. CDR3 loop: CASSQRLAGRNEQFF. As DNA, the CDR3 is TGCGCCAGCAGCCAACGACTAGCCGGGAGGAATGAGCAGTTCTTC.